Listed here are 7 T cell receptor beta chains from one sample, sequenced in a study of vaccination and CD4 T cells after COVID-19. Oncomine TCR Beta short-read sequencing was applied to DNA from cultured CD4+ T cells. MiXCR, run by TCRdb on the PCR reads, gives a single entry per CDR3 protein. The table includes about 25,000 distinct CDR3 sequences, approximately 49% detected once. The treatment here: roughly 11-day PBMC culture with coronavirus spike peptide pools or control peptides (ViraFEST assay). The antigens these receptors bind are not known. The sequenced sample consisted of CD4+ T cells from blood, cultured in vitro. These receptors were obtained from a human donor who had recovered from COVID-19.

This clonotype was seen a few times. The chain employs TRBV6-1 and TRBJ2-2; 7 nucleotides line up with TRBD1. The CDR3 is 17 residues long. J lost 1 base, V lost 5 bases, and 10 bases had no gene match. Germline lookup yields CDR1 MNHNS and CDR2 SASEGT. In DNA, the CDR3 is TGTGCCAGCAGTCCTTCGCCCGGGACAGTGAACACCGGGGAGCTGTTTTTT. Protein product: CASSPSPGTVNTGELFF.

The J gene is TRBJ2-7, the V gene TRBV6-1; D is possibly TRBD1 or TRBD2 (5 bases each). CDR3 length equals 15 residues. Per the germline V gene, CDR1 is MNHNS and CDR2 is SASEGT. V was trimmed by 0 bases and J by 5 bases, leaving 14 bases between them. This CDR3 is CASSEAWGILDEQYF. Written as DNA, the CDR3 is TGTGCCAGCAGTGAAGCGTGGGGGATATTAGACGAGCAGTACTTC.

This clonotype was counted only a few times. The V call is TRBV7-6, the J call TRBJ2-2; 10 bases agree with TRBD1. This CDR3 comprises 18 residues. Germline CDR1 and CDR2: SGHVS and FNYEAQ. V was pared by 3 bases and J by 0 bases, with 7 bases of the junction left unmatched. The CDR3 bases are TGTGCCAGCAGCTTTTTGGGGACAGGGGAGTCGAACACCGGGGAGCTGTTTTTT. The encoded protein is CASSFLGTGESNTGELFF. Variable domain in full (rest from reference TRBV7-6 and TRBJ2-2): GAGVSQSPRYKVTKRGQDVALRCDPISGHVSLYWYRQALGQGPEFLTYFNYEAQQDKSGLPNDRFSAERPEGSISTLTIQRTEQRDSAMYRCASSFLGTGESNTGELFFGEGSRLTVL.

DNA of the CDR3: TGCGCCAGCAGCCGCGAGGGACACTTTCTCACCGGGGAGCTGTTTTTT. As protein: CASSREGHFLTGELFF. The rearrangement links TRBV4-3 to TRBJ2-2; a weak D match, TRBD1 (6 bases). The CDR3 has 16 amino acids. The V end lost 4 bases, the J end lost 4 bases, and 16 bases lay between the germline ends. Germline CDR1 is LGHNA and CDR2 is YSLEER.

The rearrangement uses TRBV7-9 and TRBJ2-1; D not resolved. Per germline, CDR1 SEHNR and CDR2 FQNEAQ (reference sequence). V was pared by 5 bases and J by 0 bases, with 11 bases between. This CDR3 is built from 15 residues. Here the CDR3 DNA reads TGTGCCAGCAGCGTTGCACAGACCTCCTACAATGAGCAGTTCTTC. Residues: CASSVAQTSYNEQFF.

The sample holds a few counts of this clonotype. This rearrangement joins TRBV20-1 to TRBJ1-1; D remains unclear. Trimming shortened V by 3 bases and J by 0 bases, and 17 bases separated the two germline ends. The germline V gene encodes CDR1 DFQATT and CDR2 SNEGSKA (reference sequence). CDR3 length: 16 amino acids. The CDR3 reads CSASGLGRLLNTEAFF. The DNA for the CDR3 is TGCAGTGCTAGCGGGTTAGGCAGGCTCTTGAACACTGAAGCTTTCTTT.

The V gene is TRBV6-1, the J gene TRBJ1-1, with D maybe TRBD1 (6 bases). The germline CDR1 and CDR2 sequences are MNHNS and SASEGT. V lost 5 bases and J 0 bases, leaving 10 bases between the germline ends. The CDR3 consists of 14 residues. The CDR3 DNA sequence: TGTGCCAGCAGTCGTGGACAGATGAACACTGAAGCTTTCTTT. Translating it yields CASSRGQMNTEAFF.